These 3 T cell receptor beta chains share one sample of origin, sequenced in a study of T cell repertoires in cytomegalovirus infection. TCRdb processed the reads anew with MiXCR; each CDR3 protein has one entry. The sample shows some 940,000 distinct CDR3 sequences, 30% to 40% of them seen only once. Their specific antigens are unknown. This material consisted of cultured CD8+ T cells from PBMCs, taken from culture after CMV antigen stimulation. The receptors come from a human donor in good health (CMV status not recorded). Some clones in this sample may be carry-over from other donors' samples.

The chain carries TRBV19 and TRBJ1-1, with 9 bases that match TRBD1. With V trimmed by 6 bases and J by 4 bases, 6 bases remained unmatched. The length of the CDR3 is 14 residues. Per germline, CDR1 LNHDA and CDR2 SQIVND (reference sequence). The CDR3 nucleotides are TGTGCCAGTAGGGACAGGGGATCGGGCACTGAAGCTTTCTTT. It encodes CASRDRGSGTEAFF.

This clonotype has ten or more counts. The rearrangement links TRBV7-9 to TRBJ2-2, with a tentative D call TRBD1 (6 bases). V lost 5 bases to trimming and J lost 4 bases, with 17 bases between them. The CDR3 is 16 residues long. Per the germline V gene, CDR1 is SEHNR and CDR2 is FQNEAQ (reference sequence). The CDR3 loop reads CASSPRGSNPTGELFF. The CDR3 DNA reads TGTGCCAGCAGCCCAAGGGGGTCCAACCCCACCGGGGAGCTGTTTTTT.

The chain uses TRBV14 and TRBJ2-1; no definite D call. CDR1 is SGHDN and CDR2 is FVKESK in the germline V gene. The CDR3 loop spans 16 amino acids. V was shortened by 0 bases and J by 0 bases, with 9 bases between the two germline ends. CDR3 sequence reads: CASSQDPSHSYNEQFF. For the CDR3, the DNA is TGTGCCAGCAGCCAAGATCCCTCGCACTCCTACAATGAGCAGTTCTTC. The entire variable domain, with the rest obtained from reference TRBV14 and TRBJ2-1, is as follows: EAGVTQFPSHSVIEKGQTVTLRCDPISGHDNLYWYRRVMGKEIKFLLHFVKESKQDESGMPNNRFLAERTGGTYSTLKVQPAELEDSGVYFCASSQDPSHSYNEQFFGPGTRLTVL.